The entry below describes one T cell receptor beta chain. Which antigen it targets is not known. Per-base qualities were not stored, and no clone one base away is much larger. Frozen genomic DNA underwent high-throughput TCRbeta CDR3 sequencing by immunoSEQ, including PCR amplification, mapping, bias correction and internal controls. Processing in the source paper ran as follows. Productive rearrangements were kept, and unique TCRbeta sequences were defined by CDR3 nucleotide sequence plus V and J gene. Donor-reactive sequences required at least 5-fold expansion in CFSE-low cells versus unstimulated pre-transplant cells and at least 0.01% frequency. Minimum frequency thresholds were set for each subject based on the unstimulated sample with the lowest template count, ensuring at least 90% detection power. Jensen-Shannon divergence between the top 1000 TCRbeta sequences post- versus pre-transplant served as the measure of repertoire turnover. Changes in detection of donor-reactive sequences were assessed with two-sided Fisher's exact tests. Imported from immuneACCESS, the table was reduced by TCRdb to in-frame sequences with V and J called. These copies leave out some clones; in studies compared against another copy, an unresolved V gene accounts for under half, and the cause of the remainder is not known. From that table come the V and J calls and clone size; the DNA was used to work out D and trimming. Across this sample there are around 20,000 clones, with roughly 88% seen only once. Approximately 12% of the sample goes to the ten largest clones.

The data were taken from a study of T cell clones after liver transplantation (dated by TCRdb to 2018 to 2020). As for the study more broadly: Samples were obtained from ITN030ST, a randomized trial in which withdrawal of immunosuppression was attempted within 2 years of liver transplantation. A cohort of 8 liver transplant recipients was studied, of whom 3 were classified as tolerant and 5 as non-tolerant. Blood samples were collected pre-transplant, then pre-randomization ahead of withdrawal, and finally post-randomization once withdrawal had either been completed or failed. Three of the eight recipients were HCV-positive; the others were transplanted for non-autoimmune, non-viral indications. Tolerance was defined as complete immunosuppression withdrawal for at least one year with no rise in liver enzymes beyond twice the upper limit of normal. As an antigen-independent comparator for donor-reactive sequences, third party-reactive TCRbeta sequences were also identified from pre-transplant MLRs. Donor-reactive T cell clones were identified by TCRbeta sequencing after a pre-transplant mixed lymphocyte reaction and then tracked in post-transplant blood. Until randomization at 12-24 months post-transplant, subjects were given standard immunosuppression, with no induction therapy. What the authors observed across the whole study: A significant post-transplant decrease in circulating donor-reactive CD4 TCRbeta sequences was observed in 5 of 8 subjects, irrespective of tolerance or HCV status. Low numbers of available donor cells limited the measurable donor-reactive repertoire in a couple of subjects. The conclusions were considered preliminary, being limited by small, heterogeneous patient numbers and non-standardized post-transplant time points. Because allograft tissue specimens were not available, migration of donor-reactive T cells into the graft, rather than deletion, may have occurred. When repertoire turnover was accounted for, significantly reduced detection of donor-reactive sequences was found in 7 of 8 subjects for CD4 and in 8 of 8 subjects for CD8. Donor-reactive sequences declined more than third party-reactive ones, suggesting partial antigen-specific deletion unrelated to withdrawal success.

The time point label, as the study defines it: pre-transplant. Unstimulated PBMCs, after thawing, were stained for CD3, CD4 and CD8 and then FACS-sorted into CD3+CD4+ and CD3+CD8+ populations. Each of the 8 studied subjects was randomized to immunosuppression withdrawal. The Qiagen DNeasy Blood and Tissue Kit was used for isolation of genomic DNA. The source material was CD8+ T cells from blood, sampled before liver transplant. This clonotype was obtained from a human donor who received a liver transplant.

The CDR3 has the sequence CASSFIGTAYGNTIYF. The DNA is as follows: TGTGCCAGCAGCTTCATCGGCACCGCATATGGAAACACCATATATTTT. The chain uses TRBV7-9 and TRBJ1-3, with the identity of the D gene unclear. Sequences SEHNR (CDR1) and FQNEAQ (CDR2) are obtained from the germline V gene (reference sequence). Between the V and J ends, shortened by 3 bases and 3 bases respectively, the junction contains 15 bases. Counted from cysteine to phenylalanine, this CDR3 has 16 amino acids. The DNA shown is the 48-base CDR3, in frame from base 1.